This T cell receptor beta chain was observed in a study of T cells in localized non-small cell lung cancer. Study-wide points: The study linked higher blood T cell density to longer overall survival. Appearance in adjacent lung was seen for a median about 60 of the top 100 tumor clones.

Produced via immunoSEQ multiplex PCR; TCRdb's table is partial and in-frame only. The table includes more than 100,000 clones, roughly 90% detected once. Worth noting for this clone: Its antigen remains unidentified.

V was cut by 7 bases and J by 0 bases, with 10 bases left in between. Germline V CDR1 and CDR2: MNHEY, SMNVEV (reference sequence). The CDR3 consists of 14 residues. The V and J genes are TRBV27 and TRBJ2-4; D is perhaps TRBD2 (6 bases). This specimen was peripheral blood, taken before any cancer treatment. The clonotype was recovered from a female donor older than 55 with stage I lung adenocarcinoma. DNA for the CDR3: TGTGCCAGCACCCTGGGACTAGCCAAAAACATTCAGTACTTC. Amino acids: CASTLGLAKNIQYF.